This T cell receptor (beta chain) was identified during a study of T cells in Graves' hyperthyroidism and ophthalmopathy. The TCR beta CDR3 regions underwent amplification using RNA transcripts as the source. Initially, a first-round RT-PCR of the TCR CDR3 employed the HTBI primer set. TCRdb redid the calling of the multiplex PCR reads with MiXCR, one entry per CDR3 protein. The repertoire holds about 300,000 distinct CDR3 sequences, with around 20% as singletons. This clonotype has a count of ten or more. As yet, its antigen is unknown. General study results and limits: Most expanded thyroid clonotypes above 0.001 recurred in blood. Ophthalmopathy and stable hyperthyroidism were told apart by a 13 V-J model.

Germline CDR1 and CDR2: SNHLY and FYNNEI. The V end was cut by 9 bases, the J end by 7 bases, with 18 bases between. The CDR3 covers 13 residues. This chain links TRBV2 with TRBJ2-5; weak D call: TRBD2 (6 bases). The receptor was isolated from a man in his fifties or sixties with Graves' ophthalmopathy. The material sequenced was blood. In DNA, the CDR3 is TGTGCCAGTAACCGGGAGAAAGTAGCGACCCAGTACTTC. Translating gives CASNREKVATQYF.